This is a list of T cell receptor beta chains from one sample in a study of blood T cell repertoires in COVID-19. The protocol was immunoSEQ multiplex PCR, while the TCRdb copy is restricted to in-frame clones and leaves out a portion. The table records 97,000 or so clones, around 81% of them present only once. The source material was peripheral blood. These receptors were taken from a man aged 60-69 years with acute or convalescent COVID-19. CDR3s leave out the opening cysteine and the closing phenylalanine or tryptophan.

cdr3_aa j_call cdr3_length v_call
ASSPGHLSGGDGYT TRBJ1-2 14 TRBV6-2/TRBV6-3
ASSYRGFSYEQY TRBJ2-7 12 TRBV6-5
ASSPPRRTNTGELF TRBJ2-2 14 TRBV18
ASSQEAGQGFDNQPQH TRBJ1-5 16 TRBV4-2
ASKASGPEQF TRBJ2-1 10 TRBV2
ASSAGGMNTEAF TRBJ1-1 12 TRBV28
ASSRGVSGISIGYT TRBJ1-2 14 TRBV7-2
AWSMGTLAKNIQY TRBJ2-4 13 TRBV30
ASSLGLAYSYNEQF TRBJ2-1 14 TRBV27
ASSVGQGFYEQY TRBJ2-7 12 TRBV9